This is a list of T cell receptor beta chains from one sample in a study of regulatory T cells in long-lasting Graves disease. In TCRdb, the multiplex PCR reads were re-called with MiXCR into one record per CDR3 protein. The sample gives approximately 480,000 distinct CDR3 sequences, 15% to 20% of which show up once; roughly an eighth is in the top ten. The sample also formed part of further work on T cells in Graves' hyperthyroidism and ophthalmopathy.

Sequences were derived from peripheral blood mononuclear cells (PBMCs), sampled at new diagnosis, from a patient treated with antithyroid drugs. The receptors originated from a man between 35 and 55 years old with Graves disease. Both conserved end residues are part of each CDR3. The D gene is left open where the match is weak. Size is stated for part of the rows, as once, few or many counts, or as a class when the clone is expanded.

clone size,D gene,V gene,J gene,CDR3 DNA,CDR3 protein
many,TRBD1,TRBV24-1,TRBJ2-7,TGTGCCACCAGTGACCCCGACAGGGCCCCCTACGAGCAGTACTTC,CATSDPDRAPYEQYF
many,.,TRBV14,TRBJ1-6,TGTGCCAGCAGCCAAGGGGTGCTACACTCACCCCTCCACTTT,CASSQGVLHSPLHF
few,TRBD1,TRBV5-1,TRBJ2-2,TGCGCCAGCAGCTTGGCCGGAGGACAGGGGTTCGGGGAGCTGTTTTTT,CASSLAGGQGFGELFF
many,.,TRBV28,TRBJ1-5,TGTGCCAGCAGAACCGGGACACGACTCAGCAATCAGCCCCAGCATTTT,CASRTGTRLSNQPQHF
many,.,TRBV3-1,TRBJ2-1,TGTGCCAGCAGCCTAGGGAGCGGAGAGTACAATGAGCAGTTCTTC,CASSLGSGEYNEQFF
.,.,TRBV3-1,TRBJ1-1,TGTGCCAGCAGCCCCATGGGTGGCACTGAAGCTTTCTTT,CASSPMGGTEAFF
.,TRBD1,TRBV12-5,TRBJ1-5,TGTGCTAGTGGCCCGGGACAGGGAAAAAATCAGCCCCAGCATTTT,CASGPGQGKNQPQHF
few,TRBD1,TRBV7-9,TRBJ1-2,TGTGCCAGCAGCTTAGCCCAGGGGGCTGGCTATGGCTACACCTTC,CASSLAQGAGYGYTF
.,.,TRBV5-1,TRBJ2-1,TGCGCCAGCAGCTTGAACCTAGTCTACAATGAGCAGTTCTTC,CASSLNLVYNEQFF
few,.,TRBV10-3,TRBJ1-6,TGTGCCATCAGTGAGTCAGATTCACCCCTCCACTTT,CAISESDSPLHF
.,.,TRBV4-1,TRBJ2-7,TGCGCCAGCAGCGCCCGGGGCTACTCCTACGAGCAGTACTTC,CASSARGYSYEQYF
many,.,TRBV6-1,TRBJ2-1,TGTGCCAGCAGTGCGAATTACGACTTCTTGGAGATGTCCTACAATGAGCAGTTCTTC,CASSANYDFLEMSYNEQFF
many,.,TRBV12-3/TRBV12-4,TRBJ2-2,TGTGCCAGCAGCCCACGGCAGGGGCGAGGCGGGGAGCTGTTTTTT,CASSPRQGRGGELFF
many,.,TRBV6-1,TRBJ1-1,TGTGCCAGCAATTCAGAAGGGTGGACCACTGAAGCTTTCTTT,CASNSEGWTTEAFF
few,TRBD2,TRBV29-1,TRBJ2-1,TGCAGCGTTGAGACAGCGGGAAACAATGAGCAGTTCTTC,CSVETAGNNEQFF
few,.,TRBV19,TRBJ2-7,TGTGCCAGTAGTACAAGACTGCCAGGCTCCTACGAGCAGTACTTC,CASSTRLPGSYEQYF
many,.,TRBV3-1,TRBJ2-1,TGTGCCAGCAGCCAAGAGGGTCCGGACGAGCGATTCTTC,CASSQEGPDERFF
many,TRBD1,TRBV3-1,TRBJ1-5,TGTGCCAGCAGTCGGGACAGTTCTAGCAATCAGCCCCAGCATTTT,CASSRDSSSNQPQHF
many,TRBD2,TRBV7-8,TRBJ2-3,TGTGCCAGCAGCCCGAATAGCGGGAGGGCCCGAGATACGCAGTATTTT,CASSPNSGRARDTQYF
.,.,TRBV13,TRBJ1-5,TGTGCCAGCAGCGTAGGGGGGGCGGGTCAGCCCCAGCATTTT,CASSVGGAGQPQHF
.,.,TRBV7-9,TRBJ2-7,TGTGCCAGCAGACCGGGACCAGCCTCCTACGAGCAGTACTTC,CASRPGPASYEQYF
many,.,TRBV20-1,TRBJ2-6,TGCAGTGGTCTTTCTGGGGCCAACGTCCTGACTTTC,CSGLSGANVLTF
many,.,TRBV7-6,TRBJ2-1,TGTGCCAGCAGCTCAGGGGGGGTGGATGAGCAGTTCTTC,CASSSGGVDEQFF
few,TRBD2,TRBV29-1,TRBJ2-3,TGCAGCGTTGAAACTAGCGGGGCAACAGATACGCAGTATTTT,CSVETSGATDTQYF
few,TRBD2,TRBV7-2,TRBJ2-2,TGTGCCAGCAGCTTAAGGCTAGCGGGGAGCTGGTACCAAGACACCGGGGAGCTGTTTTTT,CASSLRLAGSWYQDTGELFF
many,TRBD1,TRBV7-8,TRBJ2-7,TGTGCCAGCAGCGCCCGGGACAGGGGAGCCTACGAGCAGTACTTC,CASSARDRGAYEQYF
many,TRBD1,TRBV6-1,TRBJ1-5,TGTGCCAGCTCGAAAGGACGGGACAGGGTTGGTCAGCCCCAGCATTTT,CASSKGRDRVGQPQHF
few,.,TRBV12-3/TRBV12-4,TRBJ1-5,TGTGCCAGCAGTTTAGAATCGGGAGTTCAGCCCCAGCATTTT,CASSLESGVQPQHF
many,.,TRBV28,TRBJ2-3,TGTGCCATCAAGGCAGGACAGACAGATACGCAGTATTTT,CAIKAGQTDTQYF
many,TRBD1,TRBV20-1,TRBJ2-3,TGCAGTGCCTGCCCGACAGGGGGCTGGTCAGATACGCAGTATTTT,CSACPTGGWSDTQYF
once,TRBD2,TRBV7-9,TRBJ2-1,TGTGCCAGCAGCTTAGCCCCTAGCGGGGCCTCCTACAATGAGCAGTTCTTC,CASSLAPSGASYNEQFF
many,TRBD1,TRBV28,TRBJ2-3,TGTGCCAGCACGATCAGGGGGTTCAGTACAGATACGCAGTATTTT,CASTIRGFSTDTQYF
many,TRBD1,TRBV10-3,TRBJ2-3,TGTGCCATCAGTCGACAGGGTACGGGAAACACAGATACGCAGTATTTT,CAISRQGTGNTDTQYF
.,.,TRBV6-5,TRBJ2-3,TGTGCCAGCAGTTACTCAGAACTTACCACAGATACGCAGTATTTT,CASSYSELTTDTQYF
.,.,TRBV28,TRBJ2-7,TGTGCCAGCAGTTTAGGGTCCTCCTACAAGCAGTACTTC,CASSLGSSYKQYF
many,.,TRBV28,TRBJ2-2,TGTGCCAGCAGTATCCAAGGGGGAGGCGGGGAGCTGTTTTTT,CASSIQGGGGELFF
few,TRBD2,TRBV5-4,TRBJ2-5,TGTGCCAGCAGCCAGACTAGCGGGAGGGCCGCAGAGACCCAGTACTTC,CASSQTSGRAAETQYF